One TCR beta chain is described in this entry. Its antigen is unknown. Researchers ran the PCR with 60 Vbeta and 13 Jbeta primers. TCRdb keeps only in-frame clones here, not all; method: immunoSEQ multiplex PCR. The sample contains more than 90,000 clones, over 70% of which appear only once. The sample originates from a study of cytomegalovirus exposure and HLA in healthy donors. Study in general: About 85 million unique TCRs from HLA-typed donors were held in an early release of data. Overall study findings and caveats: A later analysis linked a missense DCLRE1C variant to TCR beta V- and J-gene trimming. Apparent HLA restriction characterized most CMV-associated TCR beta chains in a later analysis. The investigators catalogued some 150 TCR beta chains as cytomegalovirus-associated.

Looked up from germline, CDR1 is SGHRS and CDR2 is YFSETQ. The V and J ends lost 0 bases and 0 bases respectively, with 7 bases between them. This CDR3 has 14 residues. J is TRBJ2-7 and V is TRBV5-1; unclear D gene. The clonotype was recovered from a woman in her fifties or sixties in good health and CMV-seropositive. The sequenced sample consisted of PBMCs. The CDR3 reads CASSLVQASYEQYF. CDR3 in DNA: TGCGCCAGCAGCTTGGTCCAGGCCTCCTACGAGCAGTACTTC. The entire variable domain, with the rest obtained from reference TRBV5-1 and TRBJ2-7, is as follows: KAGVTQTPRYLIKTRGQQVTLSCSPISGHRSVSWYQQTPGQGLQFLFEYFSETQRNKGNFPGRFSGRQFSNSRSEMNVSTLELGDSALYLCASSLVQASYEQYFGPGTRLTVT.